The entry below describes one T cell receptor beta chain. Its specific antigen is unknown. It has no much larger one-base neighbor in the sample; base qualities were not kept. These data are taken from a study of T cell responses to AZD1222 COVID-19 vaccine (dated by TCRdb to about 2021). About the study as a whole: AZD1222 recipients with second doses at about 4 weeks or about 12 weeks were pooled, because spike-specific TCR depth and breadth did not differ between schedules. Enrollment into the trials was organized by age into subgroups of 18-55, 56-69 and 70-plus years, and those subgroups contained roughly 150, 30 and 60 TCR-sequenced participants, respectively. TCR sequencing was performed for fewer than 250 trial participants, of whom around 200 were given two doses of AZD1222 and 26 were given two doses of MenACWY control vaccine.

The CDR3 regions of human TCRbeta chains were subjected to immunosequencing. The original pipeline was this. Repertoire TCRs were checked for matches against a reference library of SARS-CoV-2-specific TCRs that had been generated using the MIRA antigen-specificity platform. Breadth was defined as the fraction of unique TCRs that were SARS-CoV-2-associated, and depth was defined as the fraction of total T cells that were SARS-CoV-2-associated. Each spike-specific TCR was assigned to its reactive spike region and to a CD4 or CD8 class using the MIRA data. Log10-transformed breadth and depth values were compared by one-way ANOVA with Sidak's multiple comparisons tests. TCRdb limited this immuneACCESS table to in-frame rearrangements with V and J called. A share of clones is missing; checked studies link under half to unresolved V genes, and the rest is unexplained. D and trimming were read from the DNA, whereas the V and J calls and clone size are those reported in that table. This sample comprises 90,000 to 120,000 clones, around 87% of them detected only once. The biggest ten clones account for approximately 4% of the sample.

The investigation overall reported the following: Conclusions about previously exposed vaccinees are limited because only six or seven AZD1222 recipients were SARS-CoV-2 seropositive at baseline. The 56-69-year group was small, and its depth increase did not reach significance, likely because of low power. Reportedly, close to half of the unique spike-specific TCRs recognized epitopes lying outside the regions that are mutated in the B.1.351 and B.1.1.7 variants. Spike-specific TCR breadth and depth rose significantly after two AZD1222 doses compared with day 0 and with MenACWY recipients. Participants were mostly white British, with more females than males. The authors suggested clonal diversity may have been underestimated. Because no samples from the day 14 peak response were available, repertoires could be characterized only after the peak T cell response. The vaccine-associated CD4 TCRs covered the entire spike protein, and the dominant responses fell in regions 160-218 and 743-854.

Counted from cysteine to phenylalanine, this CDR3 has 14 amino acids. CDR3 DNA is the only sequence kept; it has 42 bases, read in frame from the first base. The trim is 4 bases for V and 6 bases for J, with a gap of 14 bases between the germline ends. From the germline V gene (reference sequence), CDR1 is SEHNR and CDR2 is FQNEAQ. In light of the paper, this sample's time point label describes: baseline before first vaccination. Samples from vaccinated people were obtained from the UK trials COV001 and COV002, which included a single-blind randomized controlled phase 2/3 trial of AZD1222 (ChAdOx1 nCoV-19) in healthy adults. Trial participant PBMC samples were collected at day 0 and day 28 after the second dose for TCRbeta chain sequencing.

The chain was built from TRBV7-9 and TRBJ2-3; the D segment might be TRBD1 or TRBD2, since each matches 6 bases. The sequence was obtained from an adult in good health. Sample: peripheral blood, taken on day 0 of AZD1222 vaccination. The DNA sequence follows: TGTGCCAGCAGCTCTGGTTTCGGGGGCGATACGCAGTATTTT. This sequence encodes CASSSGFGGDTQYF. With the rest looked up from the reference TRBV7-9 and TRBJ2-3 genes rather than sequenced, the full variable domain is DTGVSQNPRHKITKRGQNVTFRCDPISEHNRLYWYRQTLGQGPEFLTYFQNEAQLEKSRLLSDRFSAERPKGSFSTLEIQRTEQGDSAMYLCASSSGFGGDTQYFGPGTRLTVL.